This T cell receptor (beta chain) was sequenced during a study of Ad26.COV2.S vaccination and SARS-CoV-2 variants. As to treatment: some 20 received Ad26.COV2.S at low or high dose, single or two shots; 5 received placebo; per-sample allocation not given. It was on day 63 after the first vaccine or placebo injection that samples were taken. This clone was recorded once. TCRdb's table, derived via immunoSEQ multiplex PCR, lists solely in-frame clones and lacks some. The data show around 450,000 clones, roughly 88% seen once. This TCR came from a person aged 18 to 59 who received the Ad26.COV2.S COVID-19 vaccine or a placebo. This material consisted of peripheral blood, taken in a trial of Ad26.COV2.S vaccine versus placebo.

CDR3 loop: CASSGYRNTDTQYF. CDR3 coding DNA: TGCGCCAGCAGCGGTTACAGAAACACAGATACGCAGTATTTT. The chain carries TRBV5-1 and TRBJ2-3, with D hard to call. V gave up 4 bases and J gave up 2 bases, with 11 bases separating them. CDR1 is SGHRS, CDR2 YFSETQ, per germline. CDR3 length: 14 residues.